The 25 T cell receptor beta chains below were found in one sample sequenced in a study of graft-versus-host responses after intestinal transplantation. The assay was immunoSEQ multiplex PCR, and TCRdb's table has in-frame clones only and misses some. The table records 99,000 or so clones, 86% of them present only once. Sequenced material: PBMCs, taken 255 days after intestinal transplant. The source is a human patient who received an intestinal transplant, so some T cells may come from the graft donor.

The chain couples TRBV6-6 to TRBJ1-1, with 7 nucleotides matching TRBD1. The germline V gene encodes CDR1 MNHNY and CDR2 SVGAGI (reference sequence). J gave up 1 base and V 2 bases, and 7 bases lay outside the gene matches. The CDR3 covers 16 residues. Here the CDR3 DNA reads TGTGCCAGCAGTTACCTCATGACAGGGAGGAACACTGAAGCTTTCTTT. Amino acids: CASSYLMTGRNTEAFF.

The sample holds a few counts of this clone. The rearrangement links TRBV6-5 to TRBJ1-5; D not certain. CDR1 is MNHEY, CDR2 SVGAGI, per germline. Trimming pared 4 bases from V and 7 bases from J, leaving 11 bases between. The CDR3 has 13 amino acids. CDR3 sequence: CASSSRREQPQHF. The CDR3 region has the DNA TGTGCCAGCAGTTCCCGCCGGGAACAGCCCCAGCATTTT.

This clone showed up just a few times. J is TRBJ1-1 and V is TRBV28, with D possibly matching TRBD1 (5 bases). The germline V and J ends were trimmed by 8 bases and 4 bases, with 5 bases remaining between them. This CDR3 region has 10 residues. Germline CDR1 MDHEN, CDR2 SYDVKM. Written as DNA, the CDR3 is TGTGCCAGCGGGGGCACTGAAGCTTTCTTT. It is translated as CASGGTEAFF.

The genes are TRBV7-3 and TRBJ2-1; 9 nucleotides match TRBD1. CDR1 is SGHTA, CDR2 FQGTGA, per germline. This CDR3 has 13 amino acids. V dropped 5 bases and J dropped 9; count of bases not matched to a gene: 5. CDR3 bases: TGTGCCAGCAGCCTGGGGACAGGGTTTGAGCAGTTCTTC. Translation: CASSLGTGFEQFF.

The rearrangement uses TRBV29-1 and TRBJ1-1; TRBD1 matches at 7 bases. Germline assignment: CDR1 SQVTM and CDR2 ANQGSEA. V lost 3 bases, J lost 1 base, and 8 bases stayed unmatched. The CDR3 contains 15 residues. This CDR3 reads CSVDSKGAWNTEAFF. CDR3 sequence (DNA): TGCAGCGTTGATTCTAAGGGGGCGTGGAACACTGAAGCTTTCTTT.

This clone came up a few times. The chain has TRBV7-8 and TRBJ2-5; no definite D call. Germline V CDR1 and CDR2: SGHVS, FQNEAQ. With 2 bases removed from V and 0 bases from J, the gap between germline ends came to 10 bases. CDR3 length equals 15 residues. CDR3 nucleotides: TGTGCCAGCAGCTTATTCGACTTCTACCAAGAGACCCAGTACTTC. This codes for CASSLFDFYQETQYF.

The chain has TRBV10-3 and TRBJ2-7; 8 positions agree with TRBD1. Germline CDR1 is ENHRY and CDR2 is SYGVKD. Losses at the gene ends were 4 bases for V and 6 bases for J; bases not matched to a gene: 8. The CDR3 spans 14 residues. CDR3 DNA sequence: TGTGCCATCAGTGGGGGGACAGGCTTATCCGAGCAGTACTTC. It specifies CAISGGTGLSEQYF.

The rearrangement uses TRBV5-1 and TRBJ2-1; 8 bases are a match to TRBD1. This CDR3 is built from 15 residues. With 0 bases clipped from V and 5 bases from J, the junction kept 4 bases outside the gene matches. CDR1 and CDR2 (germline): SGHRS, YFSETQ. The CDR3 DNA is TGCGCCAGCAGCTTGGACTGGGACAGGAACAATGAGCAGTTCTTC. Residues: CASSLDWDRNNEQFF.

V gene TRBV28 combines with J gene TRBJ2-7; TRBD2 aligns across 10 bases. CDR1 and CDR2 from the germline V gene are MDHEN and SYDVKM. The V segment lost 5 bases and the J segment 6 bases; nucleotides outside the gene matches: 10. This CDR3 comprises 15 residues. The CDR3 coding sequence is TGTGCCAGCAGTCAAGCGGGAGGGCCCTTGAGCGAGCAGTACTTC. The encoded protein is CASSQAGGPLSEQYF.

This chain joins TRBV19 and TRBJ2-3; 8 bases align to TRBD1. Trimming took 6 bases from V and 4 from J; bases not matched to a gene: 9. Germline-derived CDR1 and CDR2 are LNHDA and SQIVND (reference sequence). CDR3 length: 15 residues. CDR3 in DNA: TGTGCCAGTAGCTCCCAACCGACAGGGGCAGATACGCAGTATTTT. Encoded protein: CASSSQPTGADTQYF. Based on the CDR3 plus reference TRBV19 and TRBJ2-3, the full variable domain is DGGITQSPKYLFRKEGQNVTLSCEQNLNHDAMYWYRQDPGQGLRLIYYSQIVNDFQKGDIAEGYSVSREKKESFPLTVTSAQKNPTAFYLCASSSQPTGADTQYFGPGTRLTVL.

This chain uses TRBV6-6 with TRBJ2-1, with D tentatively TRBD2 (6 bases). Germline lookup yields CDR1 MNHNY and CDR2 SVGAGI (reference sequence). There are 14 residues in the CDR3. V lost 6 bases and J lost 2, with 11 bases in between. The CDR3 DNA is TGTGCCAGCAGGTCTAGCGTTACCTACAATGAGCAGTTCTTC. Translated, it gives CASRSSVTYNEQFF.

The rearrangement links TRBV6-5 to TRBJ1-4; TRBD1 matches at 10 bases. The CDR3 has 15 residues. V shed 5 bases, J shed 8 bases, and the junction held 8 bases outside the gene matches. The germline V gene has CDR1 MNHEY and CDR2 SVGAGI. The CDR3 DNA sequence: TGTGCCAGCAGTGCACCGGGACAGGGGAAGGAAAAACTGTTTTTT. Translating gives CASSAPGQGKEKLFF.

This chain links TRBV2 with TRBJ2-7, with 7 bases fitting TRBD1. Germline V gene sequence: CDR1 SNHLY, CDR2 FYNNEI. CDR3 size: 14 residues. V shed 3 bases, J shed 0 bases, and the junction held 2 bases outside the gene matches. The CDR3 loop is CASSETGLSYEQYV. CDR3 coding DNA: TGTGCCAGCAGTGAGACAGGGCTCTCCTACGAGCAGTACGTC.

The J gene is TRBJ1-3, the V gene TRBV2; tentatively, D is TRBD1 (6 bases). V lost 3 bases and J 0 bases, leaving 12 bases between the germline ends. CDR3 length: 16 amino acids. Germline values: CDR1 SNHLY, CDR2 FYNNEI. The CDR3 nucleotides are TGTGCCAGCAGTGAGCCAGACAGGCTCTCTGGAAACACCATATATTTT. This codes for CASSEPDRLSGNTIYF.

The CDR3 loop reads CASSSPHIQGPSNTGELFF. In DNA, the CDR3 is TGCGCCAGCAGCTCCCCCCACATACAGGGGCCCTCGAACACCGGGGAGCTGTTTTTT. V gene TRBV4-1 combines with J gene TRBJ2-2; 7 positions match TRBD1. CDR1 and CDR2 (germline): MGHRA, YSYEKL. This CDR3 region has 19 residues. V lost 5 bases, J lost 0 bases, and 15 bases stayed unmatched.

This clone was counted a single time. The chain combines TRBV11-2 with TRBJ2-7, with TRBD2 identical over 9 bases. This CDR3 comprises 16 residues. CDR1 is SGHAT and CDR2 is FQNNGV in the germline V gene. The V and J ends lost 4 bases and 0 bases, in that order; junction bases with no gene match: 7. CDR3 DNA sequence: TGTGCCAGCAGCTCGTATAGCGGGAGATCCTCCTACGAGCAGTACTTC. As protein: CASSSYSGRSSYEQYF.

This chain connects TRBV6-5 to TRBJ2-7; TRBD1 might be the D (6 bases). V was shortened by 0 bases and J by 3 bases, with 15 bases between the two germline ends. This CDR3 contains 16 residues. Per germline, CDR1 MNHEY and CDR2 SVGAGI. In DNA, the CDR3 is TGTGCCAGCAGTTACTCTTCAGGGGCGGTCTACTACGAGCAGTACTTC. Translating gives CASSYSSGAVYYEQYF.

This clone was detected only a few times. The chain combines TRBV6-4 with TRBJ2-2, with TRBD2 matching 11 bases. The J segment lost 4 bases and the V segment lost 3 bases, leaving 1 base of the junction unmatched. The germline V gene encodes CDR1 MRHNA and CDR2 SNTAGT. CDR3 size: 15 residues. CDR3: CASSETSGGTGELFF. CDR3 DNA sequence: TGTGCCAGCAGTGAAACTAGCGGGGGCACCGGGGAGCTGTTTTTT.

The chain links TRBV19 to TRBJ1-1; 8 bases are shared with TRBD1. V shed 4 bases, J shed 5 bases, and the junction held 9 bases outside the gene matches. CDR3 length equals 15 residues. From germline, CDR1 is LNHDA and CDR2 SQIVND (reference sequence). Written as DNA, the CDR3 is TGTGCCAGTAGTAGAGACAGGGGAAGGAGTACTGAAGCTTTCTTT. Its protein product is CASSRDRGRSTEAFF.

The V and J genes are TRBV30 and TRBJ1-1; D uncertain. The length of the CDR3 is 12 residues. CDR1 is GTSNPN and CDR2 is SVGIG in the germline V gene (reference sequence). The germline V and J ends were trimmed by 7 bases and 0 bases, with 9 bases remaining between them. The CDR3 protein is CALKHMNTEAFF. The CDR3 nucleotides are TGTGCCTTGAAACATATGAACACTGAAGCTTTCTTT. Together with reference TRBV30 and TRBJ1-1, the CDR3 gives the full variable domain: SQTIHQWPATLVQPVGSPLSLECTVEGTSNPNLYWYRQAAGRGLQLLFYSVGIGQISSEVPQNLSASRPQDRQFILSSKKLLLSDSGFYLCALKHMNTEAFFGQGTRLTVV.

This chain joins TRBV5-6 and TRBJ2-2; D is unresolved. Between the trimmed V and J ends, which lost 4 bases and 8 bases, there was a span of 12 bases. Germline lookup yields CDR1 SGHDT and CDR2 YYEEEE. CDR3 size: 13 residues. CDR3 nucleotide sequence: TGTGCCAGCAGCGTGACCTACGGAGGGGAGCTGTTTTTT. Translation: CASSVTYGGELFF.

The chain links TRBV29-1 to TRBJ2-2, with TRBD1 matching over 8 bases. Unmatched junction bases numbered 13, after V lost 4 bases and J lost 6 bases. Per the germline V gene, CDR1 is SQVTM and CDR2 is ANQGSEA. The CDR3 contains 16 residues. The CDR3 loop is CSVVEGTGSFSGELFF. CDR3 nucleotides: TGCAGCGTTGTTGAGGGGACAGGATCCTTCTCCGGGGAGCTGTTTTTT.

The chain joins TRBV4-1 to TRBJ2-3; 9 bases are a match to TRBD2. CDR1 and CDR2 from the germline V gene are MGHRA and YSYEKL. The CDR3 consists of 18 residues. V trimming: 1 base; J trimming: 2 bases; junction bases outside the gene matches: 10. The CDR3, as DNA: TGCGCCAGCAGCCAAGGCGGCGGGGGGGCTTCATTCACAGATACGCAGTATTTT. It codes for CASSQGGGGASFTDTQYF.

The chain has TRBV9 and TRBJ2-3; D not certain. Germline V gives CDR1 SGDLS, CDR2 YYNGEE. The CDR3 spans 12 residues. Trimming stripped 4 bases from V and 0 bases from J, with 3 bases between. CDR3 nucleotides: TGTGCCAGCAGCCGGAGCACAGATACGCAGTATTTT. The encoded protein is CASSRSTDTQYF. Variable domain in full (rest from reference TRBV9 and TRBJ2-3): DSGVTQTPKHLITATGQRVTLRCSPRSGDLSVYWYQQSLDQGLQFLIQYYNGEERAKGNILERFSAQQFPDLHSELNLSSLELGDSALYFCASSRSTDTQYFGPGTRLTVL.

The V call is TRBV7-9, the J call TRBJ1-1; 8 bases line up with TRBD1. Losses at the gene ends were 5 bases for V and 1 base for J; bases not matched to a gene: 3. CDR3 size: 14 residues. Germline V gene lookup returns CDR1 SEHNR and CDR2 FQNEAQ (reference sequence). CDR3 region: CASSVQGGNTEAFF. CDR3 nucleotides: TGTGCCAGCAGCGTACAGGGGGGGAACACTGAAGCTTTCTTT.